Following are 12 T cell receptor beta chains from one sample sequenced in a study of T cell clones after liver transplantation. Generated by immunoSEQ multiplex PCR, the TCRdb table keeps only in-frame clones and is missing some. The repertoire holds about 99,000 clones, roughly four fifths seen once, with 0.85% to 1% in the top ten. The sequences come from CD4+ T cells from blood, collected before liver transplant. These receptors came from a human donor who received a liver transplant.

The gene calls are TRBV10-3 and TRBJ2-7; 9 bases fit TRBD1. This CDR3 is 14 amino acids long. Germline V gene data show CDR1 as ENHRY and CDR2 as SYGVKD. The junction had 5 bases not matched to a gene; V was cut back by 6 bases and J by 2 bases. CDR3 amino acids: CAIRGQGLTYEQYF. CDR3 DNA: TGTGCCATCAGGGGACAGGGTCTTACCTACGAGCAGTACTTC.

V usage is TRBV18 and J usage is TRBJ1-1; D remains ambiguous. V was clipped by 8 bases and J by 8 bases, with 18 bases between them. CDR1 KGHSH and CDR2 LQKENI come from the germline V gene. There are 13 residues in the CDR3. DNA of the CDR3: TGTGCCAGCGCCACCTCCAGCGGCCTAGAAGCTTTCTTT. Its translation is CASATSSGLEAFF.

This clone was detected only once. The chain combines TRBV6-6 with TRBJ1-1; D perhaps matches TRBD1 (5 bases). Germline V gene lookup returns CDR1 MNHNY and CDR2 SVGAGI (reference sequence). V was clipped by 7 bases and J by 1 base, with 19 bases between them. This CDR3 comprises 16 residues. The CDR3 DNA follows: TGTGCCAGCATCCTCGGGAGGGGAGGCGGGAACACTGAAGCTTTCTTT. It encodes CASILGRGGGNTEAFF.

This clone was picked up a small number of times. In DNA form, the CDR3 reads TGTGCCAGCTCACAACAACAGGGGGCCGATAACTATGGCTACACCTTC. Amino acids: CASSQQQGADNYGYTF. The chain uses TRBV18 and TRBJ1-2; 9 bases agree with TRBD1. V dropped 4 bases and J dropped 1; count of bases not matched to a gene: 7. This CDR3 has 16 amino acids. Germline V lookup: CDR1 KGHSH, CDR2 LQKENI.

Only one count was recorded for this clone. The genes are TRBV5-1 and TRBJ2-5; TRBD1 matches at 8 bases. V trimming: 4 bases; J trimming: 4 bases; junction bases outside the gene matches: 6. Germline CDR1 SGHRS, CDR2 YFSETQ. The CDR3 length is 14 residues. CDR3 region: CASSLMTGAETQYF. As DNA, the CDR3 is TGCGCCAGCAGCCTGATGACAGGGGCAGAGACCCAGTACTTC.

This clone was detected only once. This rearrangement joins TRBV7-2 to TRBJ2-7; 12 nucleotides agree with TRBD2. There are 15 residues in the CDR3. V lost 5 bases and J lost 1; bases outside the gene matches: 3. Germline CDR1 and CDR2: SGHTA and FQGNSA. The CDR3 DNA is TGTGCCAGCAGCCTTACTAGCGGGGGGTCCTACGAGCAGTACTTC. It encodes CASSLTSGGSYEQYF.

V usage is TRBV11-2 and J usage is TRBJ2-7, with 7 positions matching TRBD2. The germline V gene encodes CDR1 SGHAT and CDR2 FQNNGV. The CDR3 covers 12 residues. The junction had 4 bases not matched to a gene; V was cut back by 6 bases and J by 5 bases. CDR3 sequence reads: CASRQAGDEQYF. The CDR3 nucleotides are TGTGCCAGCAGACAGGCGGGAGACGAGCAGTACTTC. Using reference TRBV11-2 and TRBJ2-7 for the parts outside the CDR3, the full variable domain is EAGVAQSPRYKIIEKRQSVAFWCNPISGHATLYWYQQILGQGPKLLIQFQNNGVVDDSQLPKDRFSAERLKGVDSTLKIQPAKLEDSAVYLCASRQAGDEQYFGPGTRLTVT.

The V gene is TRBV19, the J gene TRBJ2-1, with TRBD2 identical over 11 bases. The germline gives CDR1 LNHDA, CDR2 SQIVND (reference sequence). The CDR3 runs to 16 residues. V was pared by 7 bases and J by 0 bases, with 5 bases of the junction left unmatched. The CDR3 is CASTRGTSGSYNEQFF. In DNA form, the CDR3 reads TGTGCCAGTACCCGTGGGACTAGCGGCTCCTACAATGAGCAGTTCTTC.

J is TRBJ1-2 and V is TRBV4-3; 8 bases are shared with TRBD1. The CDR3 loop spans 15 amino acids. In germline, CDR1 is LGHNA, CDR2 YSLEER. V lost 0 bases to trimming and J lost 8 bases; unmatched junction nucleotides: 8. The CDR3 loop is CASSQDQGTGSGYTF. CDR3 coding DNA: TGCGCCAGCAGCCAAGATCAGGGGACAGGATCGGGCTACACCTTC.

The chain is built from TRBV19 and TRBJ2-2; no reliable D call. V lost 1 base and J lost 5, with 11 bases in between. CDR3 length: 15 amino acids. Germline loops: CDR1 LNHDA, CDR2 SQIVND (reference sequence). CDR3 DNA: TGTGCCAGTAGTATAGGGCAGGTTGGAACCGGGGAGCTGTTTTTT. Translated, it gives CASSIGQVGTGELFF. Supplemented by reference TRBV19 and TRBJ2-2, the full variable domain reads DGGITQSPKYLFRKEGQNVTLSCEQNLNHDAMYWYRQDPGQGLRLIYYSQIVNDFQKGDIAEGYSVSREKKESFPLTVTSAQKNPTAFYLCASSIGQVGTGELFFGEGSRLTVL.

The rearrangement uses TRBV2 and TRBJ2-7, with D perhaps matching TRBD2 (5 bases). Per germline, CDR1 SNHLY and CDR2 FYNNEI. This CDR3 contains 13 residues. Trimming left V 10 bases short and J 3 bases short, with 16 bases between. The CDR3 DNA sequence: TGTGCCACCACCCACCAGCGGTACTACGAGCAGTACTTC. Protein product: CATTHQRYYEQYF.

The chain carries TRBV27 and TRBJ2-6, with D perhaps TRBD1 (6 bases). Trimming took 5 bases from V and 2 from J, leaving 13 bases between them. Germline V gene data show CDR1 as MNHEY and CDR2 as SMNVEV (reference sequence). The CDR3 consists of 16 residues. The CDR3 DNA is TGTGCCAGCAGTCCGAACAGGGATACTGGGGCCAACGTCCTGACTTTC. This encodes CASSPNRDTGANVLTF.